This T cell receptor (beta chain) was captured in a study of CXCR4 blockade with PD-1 therapy in pancreatic cancer (dated by TCRdb to about 2019). With respect to the entire study: Multiplex immunohistochemistry and TCRbeta immunosequencing of resected pancreatic ductal adenocarcinoma were combined in the study with ex vivo slice culture in which PD-1 and CXCR4 blockade were tested. Two geographically distinct regions were TCR-sequenced from each of about six tumors to assess intratumoral heterogeneity. Broad study findings and their caveats: Only TCRbeta chains were sequenced, so true antigen-specificity overlap of convergent dominant clones remained unconfirmed pending paired alpha-beta single-cell sequencing. Clonal expansion was observed in tumors, with a mean productive clonality of 0.14 compared with roughly 0.047 in healthy blood, but no correlation between clonality and survival was found. A strong correlation was found between amino acid clone frequency and the number of distinct nucleotide rearrangements encoding each amino acid clone, suggesting convergent selection by common tumor antigens.

None of the patients whose archived tumor blocks were used had received neoadjuvant therapy prior to resection. In the preserved-tissue arm of the study, 30 to 35 surgical resection samples from roughly 24 previously untreated pancreatic ductal adenocarcinoma patients were used. For the resection arm, DNA was extracted from ten 5-micron curls of FFPE tumor adjacent to the multiplex immunohistochemistry slide. The germline V gene gives CDR1 as SNHLY and CDR2 as FYNNEI. V drops 3 bases and J drops 8 bases, leaving 13 bases in between. The CDR3, cysteine through phenylalanine, is 13 amino acids long. This entry keeps only the CDR3 DNA: 39 bases, framed from base 1. Using the immunoSEQ Assay at Adaptive Biotechnologies, the researchers immunosequenced TCRbeta CDR3 regions from the extracted DNA. Concerning the study's data processing: To measure the absolute abundance of each unique TCRbeta CDR3, the sequences were collapsed and filtered. Clonality was calculated as 1 minus Pielou's evenness, with only productive in-frame rearrangements included in the computation. Regional overlap tracked the top 100 nucleotide rearrangements across paired samples, with Morisita index comparing paired versus unrelated samples. The immunoSEQ Rearrangement Details tool was used to assess whether nucleotide rearrangements converged onto identical amino acid sequences. TCRdb retrieved this table from immuneACCESS and kept in-frame rearrangements only. Not all clones are present; in checked studies, unresolved V genes account for under half, and no reason is known for the remainder. D and trimming were read from the DNA, whereas the V and J calls and clone size are those reported in that table. For this sample the table gives over 15,000 clones, of which around 72% were detected only once. 5% to 6.5% of the sample comes from the top ten.

About this clone itself: This receptor's antigen is unknown. Base-call qualities are not available, and no considerably larger clone is one nucleotide away.

The source is a human donor with pancreatic ductal adenocarcinoma. Recombination linked TRBV2 to TRBJ1-1, and the D gene may be TRBD1, 5 bases matching. Input material: tumor tissue. The CDR3 here reads CASSEGNYREAFF. The DNA sequence is given as TGTGCCAGCAGTGAGGGAAACTACAGGGAAGCTTTCTTT.